This T cell receptor (beta chain) was profiled in a study of post-analysis software for immune sequencing data. Findings and caveats of the study: With F measure, samples from one preparation batch clustered together strongly. Controls had significantly higher normalized Chao1 diversity than multiple sclerosis patients. In patients, TRBV5-6, TRBV5-1 and TRBV20-1 belonged to several TRBV segments found more frequently than in controls.

Tagging with unique molecular identifiers was a feature of the TCR beta cDNA libraries. From the PCR reads, TCRdb called clonotypes with MiXCR, one entry per CDR3 protein. This sample yields about 540,000 distinct CDR3 sequences, of which around 31% are seen a single time; about 5.6% belongs to the top ten. Germline CDR1 reads SGHTA; CDR2 reads FQGTGA. This CDR3 comprises 14 residues. V lost 2 bases and J 9 bases, leaving 14 bases between the germline ends. In regard to this clonotype: As yet, its antigen is unknown.

This clonotype originated in a girl younger than 18 with multiple sclerosis. Material: blood. The chain couples TRBV7-3 to TRBJ1-5; no clear D gene. This chain's CDR3 is CASSLDGSFGPQHF. The CDR3 region has the DNA TGTGCCAGCAGCTTAGATGGCAGCTTTGGGCCCCAGCATTTT. Variable domain in full (rest from reference TRBV7-3 and TRBJ1-5): GAGVSQTPSNKVTEKGKYVELRCDPISGHTALYWYRQSLGQGPEFLIYFQGTGAADDSGLPNDRFFAVRPEGSVSTLKIQRTERGDSAVYLCASSLDGSFGPQHFGDGTRLSIL.